This T cell receptor (beta chain) emerged from a study of PD-L1 blockade in urothelial cancer. V was clipped by 1 base and J by 7 bases, with 13 bases between them. Germline V lookup: CDR1 SGHTA, CDR2 FQGNSA. The CDR3 is 14 amino acids. Here immunoSEQ multiplex PCR was the method, and the copy in TCRdb shows in-frame clones only, minus some. The sample yields some 120,000 clones, 85% to 95% seen once. Documented time point: peripheral blood 6 weeks after treatment start. The receptor's source is a man aged 60-69 years with urothelial cancer. Sequencing used PBMCs, obtained around atezolizumab (anti-PD-L1) treatment. The V and J genes are TRBV7-2 and TRBJ1-1; no firm D call. The DNA of the CDR3 is TGTGCCAGCAGCTTAGTTCACACACGCAATGAAGCTTTCTTT. Protein sequence: CASSLVHTRNEAFF.